This T cell receptor beta chain was recorded in a study of Graves' ophthalmopathy and Graves' hyperthyroidism (dated by TCRdb to about 2018). About the study as a whole: Stable hyperthyroidism was defined as no progression to ophthalmopathy within 18 months of follow-up. The study used signatures of the TCR beta repertoire to tell Graves' ophthalmopathy apart from Graves' hyperthyroidism and to predict which patients would progress to ophthalmopathy. In total, 135 blood samples were TCR-sequenced: 43 ophthalmopathy, approximately 80 hyperthyroidism and roughly 17 hyperthyroidism-to-ophthalmopathy patients. To explore V-J signatures that separate ophthalmopathy from hyperthyroidism, a discovery set of about 100 patients was enrolled, consisting of 43 with ophthalmopathy and fewer than 60 with stable hyperthyroidism. For independent validation, a separate cohort was made up of fewer than 20 hyperthyroidism patients plus 17 patients who later progressed from hyperthyroidism to ophthalmopathy. In five to seven hyperthyroidism patients, T-cell repertoires of thyroid tissue and blood were compared. After sampling, hyperthyroidism patients received methimazole starting at 30 mg daily, and ophthalmopathy patients received high-dose intravenous methylprednisolone.

For repertoire sequencing, TCR beta CDR3 regions were amplified from RNA transcripts. HTBI primers and the Qiagen OneStep RT-PCR kit were used in a first-round RT-PCR, which was followed by a second-round multiplex PCR, size selection and purification. Libraries were sequenced on an Illumina HiSeq2000 using paired-end 100 bp reads. In the authors' own workflow: Reads were processed with SOAPnuke, discarding reads with adapters, uncalled bases, mean Phred below 15, or no exact constant-primer or identifier match. COPE v1.2.5 was used to merge the high-quality paired reads. Each unique nucleotide sequence was defined as a clonotype, and clonotypes were aligned to IMGT TRB V, D and J references with MiTCR v1.1. The analysis was limited to V-J combinations with a frequency above 0.0001, which together covered approximately 99% of repertoires. A TCR clonal expansion and chaos score per V-J combination was defined as the ratio of F50 clonal expansion to chaos observed in the TCRdist matrix. Welch's t-statistics and random forest were used to reduce features to some 13 V-J combinations, which were fed into a naive Bayes classifier. The Morisita-Horn index was used to measure how similar the thyroid and blood repertoires were. The public reads were reprocessed in TCRdb via fastp at Q25 and MiXCR, keeping in-frame beta chains. Merged by CDR3 protein, the rows form single entries marked with the most common genes and DNA. TCRdb's processing, not the study's, gives the V and J calls here. The sample has around 1,000,000 distinct CDR3 sequences on record, about 36% of them singletons. In total, the top ten clones hold approximately 10% of the sample.

Reading the germline V gene (reference sequence) gives CDR1 DFQATT and CDR2 SNEGSKA. Its CDR3 holds 8 amino acids, cysteine through phenylalanine. Only CDR3 DNA is held: 24 bases, read in frame from base 1. Patients with hyperthyroidism were aged 18 to 65 years, had been newly diagnosed, and had a disease duration of less than 2 months. Anyone with other autoimmune diseases, uncontrolled infections, pregnancy or lactation was excluded from the study. Clinical symptoms, serum thyroxine, TRAb, thyroid ultrasound and orbital computed tomography were used for diagnosis. Trizol reagent was used to extract the total RNA, and its quality was then checked on an Agilent 2100 Bioanalyzer. The paper's findings and limits, for the study overall: In validation, the model predicted ophthalmopathy progression with about 71% sensitivity and 72.22% specificity; 12 predicted patients were CT-confirmed with GO in a median of about 7.1 months. In cross-validation, the 13-signature model distinguished ophthalmopathy from stable hyperthyroidism with roughly 90% sensitivity and 81.08% specificity, and in the test set the corresponding values were about 80% and 75%. Sample size was not predetermined statistically, and investigators were not blinded to group allocation. Most expanded thyroid clonotypes with frequency above 0.001 were also detected in blood, suggesting blood repertoires may reflect the thyroid immune response.

Many counts were recorded for this clonotype. Its antigen target is currently unknown. Qualities for individual bases were not recorded, and no much larger clone is one base off. This receptor was taken from an adult man with Graves' hyperthyroidism. Sample: peripheral blood or thyroid tissue (not recorded which). Recombination joined TRBV20-1 with TRBJ1-5, with no reliable assignment of the D segment. The CDR3 protein: CSLGPQHF. The DNA sequence reads TGCAGCCTTGGCCCCCAGCATTTT.